Sequencing of this T cell receptor (beta chain) was carried out in a study of blood T cell repertoires in COVID-19. Whole-study context: The cDNA or gDNA used as material had been derived from T cells, B-cell-depleted T cells, or PBMCs.

The protocol was immunoSEQ multiplex PCR, while the TCRdb copy is restricted to in-frame clones and leaves out a portion. The repertoire consists of hundreds of thousands of clones, with around four fifths occurring once and the leading ten covering less than 20%. The CDR3 contains 15 residues. V gave up 4 bases and J gave up 3 bases; unmatched junction bases: 9. Germline V lookup: CDR1 SGHRS, CDR2 YFSETQ. Sequencing was performed on peripheral blood. This chain uses TRBV5-1 with TRBJ2-7, with 8 positions matching TRBD1. The receptor was isolated from a woman older than 75 with active or convalescent COVID-19. CDR3 amino acids: CASSVTGGMVYEQYF. The CDR3 DNA sequence: TGCGCCAGCAGCGTAACAGGGGGGATGGTCTACGAGCAGTACTTC.